This T cell receptor beta chain was sequenced during a study of T cell responses to AZD1222 COVID-19 vaccine. Whole-study findings and limits: No day 14 peak samples; only post-peak repertoires were characterized. Vaccine-associated CD4 TCRs ranged over spike, dominating at 160-218 and 743-854. Possibly, clonal diversity was underestimated; donors were largely white British and included more females.

Concerning this clone: No antigen is known for it.

The germline V gene encodes CDR1 SNHLY and CDR2 FYNNEI. Trimming at V came to 4 bases and at J to 2 bases, leaving 3 bases not matched to a gene. The CDR3 length is 15 residues. The repertoire was sequenced with immunoSEQ multiplex PCR; TCRdb's copy has only in-frame clones and lacks some. The table has roughly 97,000 clones, 93% seen once. Sequenced here: peripheral blood, sampled on day 0 of AZD1222 vaccination. The sequence was obtained from an adult in good health. The chain has TRBV2 and TRBJ2-2; 8 bases are a match to TRBD2. The CDR3 nucleotides read TGTGCCAGCAGTGGGAGCGGGAGTAACACCGGGGAGCTGTTTTTT. The encoded protein is CASSGSGSNTGELFF.